This T cell receptor (beta chain) is from a study of blood T cell repertoires in COVID-19. Study-wide context: Sources were T cells, B-cell-depleted T cells, or PBMCs; the material itself was cDNA or gDNA.

Germline CDR1 reads SQVTM; CDR2 reads ANQGSEA. This CDR3 region has 14 residues. Trimming shortened V by 7 bases and J by 2 bases, and 16 bases separated the two germline ends. Per the original data handling: Estimates of nucleated cell counts were drawn from the amplification of reference gene primers. Produced via immunoSEQ multiplex PCR; TCRdb's table is partial and in-frame only. V and J calls plus clone size are reproduced from that table; the DNA served to infer D and trimming. This sample has around 50,000 clones, with approximately 85% found just once. The chain recombines TRBV29-1 with TRBJ2-3; possible D gene TRBD2, 5 bases. Sequenced input: peripheral blood. This clonotype was sampled from a woman aged 55-75 years with acute or convalescent COVID-19. CDR3 residues: CSATWGEITDTQYF. In DNA form, the CDR3 reads TGCAGCGCTACCTGGGGAGAAATCACAGATACGCAGTATTTT.